This entry lists 20 T cell receptor beta chains sequenced from one sample in a study of PD-L1 blockade in urothelial cancer listed by TCRdb under 2017. The library relied on the immunoSEQ multiplex PCR assay. In TCRdb, the immuneACCESS table is reduced to in-frame sequences with V and J assigned. These tables do not hold every clone; where another copy was compared, an unresolved V gene accounts for under half, and the others remain unexplained. Here the sample has about 85,000 clones; 70% to 90% occur a single time. Of the sample, approximately 15% is held by the ten largest clones. The time point label for this specimen denotes: pretreatment peripheral blood. The starting material was PBMCs, obtained around atezolizumab (anti-PD-L1) treatment. These receptors were taken from a man aged 60 to 75 with urothelial cancer.

This chain links TRBV28 with TRBJ2-1; TRBD2 agrees at 8 bases. The trim removed 6 bases at V and 7 bases at J, leaving 11 bases unmatched. The germline CDR1 and CDR2 sequences are MDHEN and SYDVKM. This CDR3 is 15 amino acids long. DNA of the CDR3: TGTGCCAGCAGCTCCACTAGCGGATCTACAAATGAGCAGTTCTTC. Translating it yields CASSSTSGSTNEQFF.

The chain links TRBV18 to TRBJ1-1; 9 nucleotides align to TRBD1. CDR3 length: 15 residues. Unmatched junction bases numbered 9, after V lost 6 bases and J lost 4 bases. The V gene's germline CDR1 is KGHSH and CDR2 LQKENI. CDR3 DNA sequence: TGTGCCAGCTCGGACGGACAGGGGAGAGTCACTGAAGCTTTCTTT. The encoded protein is CASSDGQGRVTEAFF.

V is TRBV6-5 and J is TRBJ2-5; TRBD2 agrees at 10 bases. V lost 6 bases and J lost 3; bases outside the gene matches: 4. The CDR3 totals 14 residues. Germline V lookup: CDR1 MNHEY, CDR2 SVGAGI. For the CDR3, the DNA is TGTGCCAGCAGCCGGACTAGCGGCAAAGAGACCCAGTACTTC. Residues: CASSRTSGKETQYF.

The rearrangement links TRBV4-2 to TRBJ2-7; 7 nucleotides line up with TRBD2. Per germline, CDR1 LGHNA and CDR2 YNFKEQ. V was pared by 1 base and J by 5 bases, with 8 bases of the junction left unmatched. The CDR3 spans 15 residues. In DNA form, the CDR3 reads TGTGCCAGCAGCCAAGCGGGGGGTCGGGTCGACGAGCAGTACTTC. Translated: CASSQAGGRVDEQYF.

V and J are TRBV5-1 and TRBJ2-1; D is uncertain. The CDR3 contains 13 residues. Germline lookup yields CDR1 SGHRS and CDR2 YFSETQ. Trimming stripped 0 bases from V and 5 bases from J, with 6 bases between. The CDR3 DNA reads TGCGCCAGCAGCTTGGACTCGAACAATGAGCAGTTCTTC. This gives the protein CASSLDSNNEQFF.

The chain couples TRBV27 to TRBJ2-1; TRBD2 matches at 7 bases. CDR3 length equals 15 residues. The germline V gene has CDR1 MNHEY and CDR2 SMNVEV (reference sequence). V dropped 3 bases and J dropped 6; count of bases not matched to a gene: 8. The CDR3 bases are TGTGCCAGCAGTTTTCCTCCTAGCGGTCGCAATGAGCAGTTCTTC. This gives the protein CASSFPPSGRNEQFF.

The gene calls are TRBV6-5 and TRBJ1-1; the D gene is possibly TRBD1 (6 bases). Trimming cost V 1 base and J 5 bases, with 8 bases left between them. CDR1 is MNHEY, CDR2 SVGAGI, per germline. This CDR3 has 13 residues. As DNA, the CDR3 is TGTGCCAGCAGTTACTGGGGGCGGACTGAAGCTTTCTTT. This encodes CASSYWGRTEAFF.

This clone was seen once. The rearrangement uses TRBV5-1 and TRBJ1-3, with D hard to call. V dropped 5 bases and J dropped 4 bases, with 19 bases sitting between them. CDR1 and CDR2 (germline): SGHRS, YFSETQ. The CDR3 runs 16 residues. CDR3 sequence (DNA): TGCGCCAGCAGTCCCGATCAGACTCTCGTCGGAAACACCATATATTTT. As protein: CASSPDQTLVGNTIYF.

The chain employs TRBV18 and TRBJ2-1, with 7 bases fitting TRBD1. With V trimmed by 1 base and J by 9 bases, 9 bases remained unmatched. Germline CDR1 is KGHSH and CDR2 is LQKENI. CDR3 size: 15 residues. The CDR3 nucleotides are TGTGCCAGCTCACCACAGGGGGCAATTGACGGTGAGCAGTTCTTC. Its protein is CASSPQGAIDGEQFF. Supplemented by reference TRBV18 and TRBJ2-1, the full variable domain reads NAGVMQNPRHLVRRRGQEARLRCSPMKGHSHVYWYRQLPEEGLKFMVYLQKENIIDESGMPKERFSAEFPKEGPSILRIQQVVRGDSAAYFCASSPQGAIDGEQFFGPGTRLTVL.

The chain joins TRBV7-6 to TRBJ1-5; D ambiguous. Germline V CDR1 and CDR2: SGHVS, FNYEAQ. CDR3 length: 14 residues. Trimming removed 8 bases at V and 1 base at J, with 12 bases between. CDR3 in DNA: TGTGCCAGCGCACCGGGATTAAGCAATCAGCCCCAGCATTTT. This codes for CASAPGLSNQPQHF.

The table lists this clone with a count of one. The chain employs TRBV28 and TRBJ1-4, with 7 bases lining up with TRBD1. V dropped 7 bases and J dropped 7; count of bases not matched to a gene: 12. Germline values: CDR1 MDHEN, CDR2 SYDVKM. The CDR3 covers 15 residues. The CDR3 loop is CASTSDRDSREKLFF. The CDR3 bases are TGTGCCAGCACATCAGACAGGGATTCGCGTGAAAAACTGTTTTTT.

This chain joins TRBV2 and TRBJ2-7; D not certain. The V end lost 6 bases, the J end lost 3 bases, and 9 bases lay between the germline ends. The CDR3 loop spans 12 amino acids. From germline, CDR1 is SNHLY and CDR2 FYNNEI. The CDR3 DNA reads TGTGCCAGCAGAGCCGACAACTACGAGCAGTACTTC. Amino acids: CASRADNYEQYF.

This clone showed up just a few times. The CDR3 protein is CSVVPDSNQPQHF. CDR3 DNA sequence: TGCAGCGTTGTCCCAGATAGCAATCAGCCCCAGCATTTT. The V call is TRBV29-1, the J call TRBJ1-5; no clear D gene. There are 13 residues in the CDR3. Germline V gene lookup returns CDR1 SQVTM and CDR2 ANQGSEA. The V end was cut by 4 bases, the J end by 0 bases, with 7 bases between. Variable domain in full (rest from reference TRBV29-1 and TRBJ1-5): SAVISQKPSRDICQRGTSLTIQCQVDSQVTMMFWYRQQPGQSLTLIATANQGSEATYESGFVIDKFPISRPNLTFSTLTVSNMSPEDSSIYLCSVVPDSNQPQHFGDGTRLSIL.

The rearrangement joins TRBV18 to TRBJ1-5; TRBD1 agrees at 7 bases. The V gene's germline CDR1 is KGHSH and CDR2 LQKENI. The CDR3 contains 17 residues. The trim removed 2 bases at V and 3 bases at J, leaving 10 bases unmatched. The CDR3 reads CASSPKRVGTDNQPQHF. Here the CDR3 DNA reads TGTGCCAGCTCACCAAAGAGGGTCGGGACAGACAATCAGCCCCAGCATTTT.

CDR3 sequence reads: CASSVLAGTVEQFF. The CDR3, as DNA: TGTGCCAGCAGCGTATTGGCGGGCACCGTTGAGCAGTTCTTC. This chain links TRBV9 with TRBJ2-1, with D possibly being TRBD2 (5 bases). The germline V and J ends were trimmed by 1 base and 9 bases, with 14 bases remaining between them. The CDR3 spans 14 residues. Germline V gene sequence: CDR1 SGDLS, CDR2 YYNGEE. Combining the CDR3 with reference TRBV9 and TRBJ2-1 gives the whole variable domain DSGVTQTPKHLITATGQRVTLRCSPRSGDLSVYWYQQSLDQGLQFLIQYYNGEERAKGNILERFSAQQFPDLHSELNLSSLELGDSALYFCASSVLAGTVEQFFGPGTRLTVL.

The chain is built from TRBV19 and TRBJ2-4; 7 nucleotides agree with TRBD1. From germline, CDR1 is LNHDA and CDR2 SQIVND (reference sequence). CDR3 length: 15 amino acids. Trimming at V came to 5 bases and at J to 6 bases, leaving 10 bases not matched to a gene. Here the CDR3 reads CASSLQGPGGNIQYF. CDR3 DNA: TGTGCCAGTAGTCTACAGGGGCCAGGGGGAAACATTCAGTACTTC.

The CDR3 spells CASSLTPAGATNEKLFF. The CDR3, as DNA: TGCGCCAGCAGCTTAACCCCGGCGGGCGCAACTAATGAAAAACTGTTTTTT. This sequence joins TRBV5-1 and TRBJ1-4, with D uncertain. Between the trimmed V and J ends, which lost 2 bases and 0 bases, there was a span of 14 bases. CDR1 SGHRS and CDR2 YFSETQ come from the germline V gene. This CDR3 is built from 17 residues.

V usage is TRBV10-1 and J usage is TRBJ2-7; 8 bases match TRBD2. V dropped 5 bases and J dropped 5; count of bases not matched to a gene: 5. The CDR3 extends over 13 amino acids. Germline CDR1 reads WNHNN; CDR2 reads SYGVQD (reference sequence). CDR3 bases: TGCGCCAGCAGTCGTTATAGCGGGAACGAGCAGTACTTC. It is translated as CASSRYSGNEQYF.

This chain connects TRBV2 to TRBJ1-1; 10 nucleotides align to TRBD1. The CDR3 has 13 residues. CDR1 SNHLY and CDR2 FYNNEI come from the germline V gene. J gave up 4 bases and V 6 bases, and 2 bases lay outside the gene matches. CDR3 sequence reads: CASRTGGRTEAFF. CDR3 nucleotide sequence: TGTGCCAGCAGGACAGGGGGCCGCACTGAAGCTTTCTTT.

V is TRBV28 and J is TRBJ1-3; possible D gene TRBD1, 5 bases. Looked up from germline, CDR1 is MDHEN and CDR2 is SYDVKM. CDR3 length: 14 amino acids. Trimming pared 7 bases from V and 0 bases from J, leaving 10 bases between. The DNA of the CDR3 is TGTGCCAGCACTCGACAGAGCTCTGGAAACACCATATATTTT. Amino acid sequence: CASTRQSSGNTIYF.